Listed here is a single TCR beta chain. Its cognate antigen is unknown. The data stem from a study of OX40 agonist ivuxolimab in advanced cancers. Across the study: An agonistic anti-OX40 (CD134) antibody, ivuxolimab, was used to treat the patients. Previous treatment with anti-PD-1, anti-PD-L1 or anti-CTLA-4 therapy was allowed; 40% had received some. A diagnosis of hepatocellular carcinoma, melanoma, renal cell or head and neck cancer was present in dose-escalation patients.

Study-wide results and limits: CD4+ and CD8+ blood T cells expanded clonally by week 6 at 0.1 to 3.0 mg/kg.

The CDR3 has 16 residues. V lost 5 bases, J lost 1 base, and 8 bases stayed unmatched. Germline CDR1 is LNHDA and CDR2 is SQIVND (reference sequence). This table comes from immunoSEQ multiplex PCR, and its TCRdb copy is limited to in-frame clones, with some not included. The sample lists under 85,000 clones, more than 75% occurring once. This chain connects TRBV19 to TRBJ1-5; TRBD1 aligns across 7 bases. This sequence originates from an adult with an advanced solid tumor such as melanoma, head and neck, liver or kidney cancer. Specimen: CD4+ or CD8+ T cells sorted from blood, collected in a trial of the OX40 agonist ivuxolimab. CDR3 region: CASSSLAGGSNQPQHF. CDR3 DNA sequence: TGTGCCAGTAGTTCTCTGGCAGGGGGAAGCAATCAGCCCCAGCATTTT.